What follows are 17 T cell receptor beta chains derived from one specimen sequenced in a study of tumor T cells in aggressive B-cell lymphoma. TCRdb keeps only in-frame clones here, not all; method: immunoSEQ multiplex PCR. The sample has some 3,100 clones, 82% seen once; the top ten hold less than 20%. The sequenced material came from tumor tissue. These receptors all stem from an adult with diffuse large B cell lymphoma.

The genes are TRBV15 and TRBJ2-3; 13 positions match TRBD2. Germline V lookup: CDR1 LNHNV, CDR2 YYDKDF (reference sequence). The V segment lost 7 bases and the J segment 2 bases; nucleotides outside the gene matches: 6. The CDR3 contains 16 residues. CDR3: CATTRTSGGYTDTQYF. The CDR3 DNA follows: TGTGCCACCACCCGGACTAGCGGGGGATACACAGATACGCAGTATTTT. Supplemented by reference TRBV15 and TRBJ2-3, the full variable domain reads DAMVIQNPRYQVTQFGKPVTLSCSQTLNHNVMYWYQQKSSQAPKLLFHYYDKDFNNEADTPDNFQSRRPNTSFCFLDIRSPGLGDTAMYLCATTRTSGGYTDTQYFGPGTRLTVL.

This chain links TRBV18 with TRBJ1-1; D is undetermined. CDR3 length equals 13 residues. In germline, CDR1 is KGHSH, CDR2 LQKENI. V lost 3 bases to trimming and J lost 4 bases, with 9 bases between them. The CDR3 nucleotides read TGTGCCAGCTCACCTATCGAGGGCACTGAAGCTTTCTTT. The encoded protein is CASSPIEGTEAFF.

This rearrangement joins TRBV7-2 to TRBJ1-5; the D gene is possibly TRBD1 (5 bases). The CDR3 is made up of 13 amino acids. Germline V lookup: CDR1 SGHTA, CDR2 FQGNSA. Trimming cost V 5 bases and J 6 bases, with 11 bases left between them. The CDR3 DNA reads TGTGCCAGCAGCCTCGGGGGTGGTCAGCCCCAGCATTTT. The encoded protein is CASSLGGGQPQHF.

The genes are TRBV6-5 and TRBJ2-5, with a weak D call TRBD1 (7 bases). The germline V gene encodes CDR1 MNHEY and CDR2 SVGAGI. V shed 7 bases and J shed 4 bases, with 16 bases lying between them. This CDR3 has 14 residues. CDR3 in amino acids: CASNEQGGGETQYF. CDR3 bases: TGTGCCAGCAACGAGCAGGGGGGTGGAGAGACCCAGTACTTC.

The genes are TRBV2 and TRBJ2-7, with TRBD1 matching 9 bases. This CDR3 contains 14 residues. CDR1 SNHLY and CDR2 FYNNEI come from the germline V gene. J was trimmed by 1 base and V by 5 bases; bases with no gene match: 3. The chain's CDR3 is CASSSGTGSYEQYF. The CDR3 DNA reads as TGTGCCAGCAGTTCCGGGACAGGGTCCTACGAGCAGTACTTC.

The chain couples TRBV18 to TRBJ2-7; the D gene is possibly TRBD2 (6 bases). Between the trimmed V and J ends, which lost 3 bases and 3 bases, there was a span of 18 bases. The CDR3 has 16 amino acids. From germline, CDR1 is KGHSH and CDR2 LQKENI. Here the CDR3 DNA reads TGTGCCAGCTCACCCACGGGGGTCCAACATTTCTACGAGCAGTACTTC. Translated, it gives CASSPTGVQHFYEQYF.

The chain recombines TRBV6-5 with TRBJ1-5, with TRBD1 identical over 7 bases. V was pared by 6 bases and J by 0 bases, with 5 bases of the junction left unmatched. In germline, CDR1 is MNHEY, CDR2 SVGAGI. This CDR3 is 15 amino acids long. In DNA form, the CDR3 reads TGTGCCAGCAGACCCGACAGGGTTAGCAATCAGCCCCAGCATTTT. This encodes CASRPDRVSNQPQHF.

This clone turned up a few times. Distinct nucleotide sequences in the sample also encode this CDR3. V is TRBV7-2 and J is TRBJ2-7, with D tentatively TRBD1 (6 bases). CDR3 length equals 15 residues. CDR1 is SGHTA, CDR2 FQGNSA, per germline. Trimming removed 6 bases at V and 3 bases at J, with 18 bases between. This CDR3 is CASSEANGQYYEQYF. CDR3 DNA: TGTGCCAGCAGTGAAGCGAATGGACAGTACTACGAGCAGTACTTC.

V is TRBV29-1 and J is TRBJ2-5; 9 nucleotides line up with TRBD1. There are 15 residues in the CDR3. Trimming took 7 bases from V and 3 from J; bases not matched to a gene: 12. The germline V gene has CDR1 SQVTM and CDR2 ANQGSEA. CDR3 sequence: CSARRGQGLEETQYF. The CDR3 region has the DNA TGCAGCGCGAGAAGAGGACAGGGGCTTGAAGAGACCCAGTACTTC.

V usage is TRBV11-2 and J usage is TRBJ2-7, with 7 bases matching TRBD1. Trimming took 5 bases from V and 0 from J; bases not matched to a gene: 4. Germline values: CDR1 SGHAT, CDR2 FQNNGV. This CDR3 has 14 residues. The CDR3 reads CASSLDRSSYEQYF. The CDR3 region has the DNA TGTGCCAGCAGCCTGGACAGGTCCTCCTACGAGCAGTACTTC. The entire variable domain, with the rest obtained from reference TRBV11-2 and TRBJ2-7, is as follows: EAGVAQSPRYKIIEKRQSVAFWCNPISGHATLYWYQQILGQGPKLLIQFQNNGVVDDSQLPKDRFSAERLKGVDSTLKIQPAKLEDSAVYLCASSLDRSSYEQYFGPGTRLTVT.

V gene TRBV5-6 combines with J gene TRBJ1-5; D gene unclear. The V end lost 3 bases, the J end lost 3 bases, and 13 bases lay between the germline ends. The CDR3 is made up of 15 amino acids. Germline CDR1 reads SGHDT; CDR2 reads YYEEEE. The CDR3: CASSSNPTVNQPQHF. For the CDR3, the DNA is TGTGCCAGCAGCTCCAACCCAACGGTCAATCAGCCCCAGCATTTT.

The chain uses TRBV18 and TRBJ2-3, with D possibly matching TRBD2 (6 bases). CDR3 size: 15 residues. CDR1 is KGHSH, CDR2 LQKENI, per germline. Trimming cost V 3 bases and J 1 base, with 11 bases left between them. The CDR3 region has the DNA TGTGCCAGCTCACCTACTCCTAGCGGCACAGATACGCAGTATTTT. Translation: CASSPTPSGTDTQYF.

This clone was detected only a few times. V gene TRBV30 combines with J gene TRBJ1-6; no firm D call. The CDR3 sequence is 14 residues long. V was pared by 4 bases and J by 4 bases, with 11 bases between. The germline gives CDR1 GTSNPN, CDR2 SVGIG (reference sequence). The CDR3 loop is CAWTGWPYNSPLHF. The CDR3 nucleotides read TGTGCCTGGACCGGGTGGCCTTATAATTCACCCCTCCACTTT.

The V call is TRBV7-9, the J call TRBJ2-3, with 8 positions matching TRBD1. Germline CDR1 and CDR2: SEHNR and FQNEAQ (reference sequence). This CDR3 is 17 amino acids long. The V gene end was trimmed by 2 bases and the J gene end by 2 bases; junction bases not matched to a gene: 9. CDR3 coding DNA: TGTGCCAGCAGCTTATTGTGGGACAGGACTATCACAGATACGCAGTATTTT. It yields the protein CASSLLWDRTITDTQYF.

The chain joins TRBV18 to TRBJ2-7; maybe TRBD1 (6 bases). CDR1 KGHSH and CDR2 LQKENI come from the germline V gene. The germline V and J ends were trimmed by 4 bases and 2 bases, with 9 bases remaining between them. The CDR3 runs to 13 residues. The CDR3 sequence is CASSLDSTYEQYF. The CDR3 DNA follows: TGTGCCAGCTCACTGGACAGCACCTACGAGCAGTACTTC.

The chain couples TRBV5-4 to TRBJ2-3; a weak D match, TRBD2 (5 bases). The CDR3 spans 14 residues. The germline V and J ends were trimmed by 4 bases and 5 bases, with 14 bases remaining between them. CDR1 and CDR2 (germline): SGHNT, YYREEE (reference sequence). In nucleotides, the CDR3 is TGTGCCAGCAGCATCCGTCGGGGTGAAGATACGCAGTATTTT. Residues: CASSIRRGEDTQYF.

The rearrangement joins TRBV2 to TRBJ1-6, with 9 bases that match TRBD1. Germline assignment: CDR1 SNHLY and CDR2 FYNNEI. V shed 6 bases, J shed 7 bases, and the junction held 7 bases outside the gene matches. CDR3 length: 15 amino acids. The CDR3 is CASRSAGTGNSPLHF. In DNA form, the CDR3 reads TGTGCCAGCAGATCCGCCGGGACAGGGAATTCACCCCTCCACTTT.